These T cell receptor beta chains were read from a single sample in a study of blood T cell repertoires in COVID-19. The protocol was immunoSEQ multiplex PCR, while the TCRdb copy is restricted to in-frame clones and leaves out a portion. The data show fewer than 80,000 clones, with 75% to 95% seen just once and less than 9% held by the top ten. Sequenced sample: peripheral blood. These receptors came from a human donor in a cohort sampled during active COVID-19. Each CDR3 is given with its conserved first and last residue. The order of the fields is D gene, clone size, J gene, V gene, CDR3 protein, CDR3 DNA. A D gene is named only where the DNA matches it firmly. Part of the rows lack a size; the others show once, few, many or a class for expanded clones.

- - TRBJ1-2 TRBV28 CASSLRQPYGYTF TGTGCCAGCAGTTTAAGACAGCCTTATGGCTACACCTTC
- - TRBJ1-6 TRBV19 CASSLGQFRDSPLHF TGTGCCAGTAGTCTGGGACAATTTCGGGATTCACCCCTCCACTTT
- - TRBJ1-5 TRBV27 CASSFTRTDQHQPQHF TGTGCCAGCAGTTTCACACGGACAGATCAGCACCAGCCCCAGCATTTT
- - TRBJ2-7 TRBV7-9 CASSLMRTQGPWVSYEQYF TGTGCCAGCAGCTTAATGAGGACCCAGGGGCCGTGGGTCTCCTACGAGCAGTACTTC
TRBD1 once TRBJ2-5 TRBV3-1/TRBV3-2 CASSYTGGVGETQYF TGTGCCAGCAGTTACACAGGGGGCGTGGGGGAGACCCAGTACTTC
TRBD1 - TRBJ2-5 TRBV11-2 CASSSTGAQETQYF TGTGCCAGCAGCTCAACAGGGGCCCAGGAGACCCAGTACTTC
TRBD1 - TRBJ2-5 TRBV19 CASSHPTGNQETQYF TGTGCCAGTAGCCATCCGACAGGGAACCAAGAGACCCAGTACTTC
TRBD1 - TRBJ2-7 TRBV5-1 CASSISDRVDEQYF TGCGCCAGCAGCATCTCGGACAGGGTCGACGAGCAGTACTTC
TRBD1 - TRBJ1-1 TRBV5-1 CASSPTTGINTEAFF TGCGCCAGCAGTCCGACGACAGGGATAAACACTGAAGCTTTCTTT
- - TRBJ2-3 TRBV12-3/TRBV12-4 CASSRVDTQYF TGTGCCAGCAGTCGGGTAGATACGCAGTATTTT
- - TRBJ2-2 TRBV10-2 CASSEAVNTGELFF TGCGCCAGCAGTGAGGCGGTGAACACCGGGGAGCTGTTTTTT
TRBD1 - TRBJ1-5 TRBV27 CASSFLPFQGGPQHF TGTGCCAGCAGTTTCCTCCCTTTCCAGGGGGGGCCCCAGCATTTT
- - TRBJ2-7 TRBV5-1 CASSPGGPYYEQYF TGCGCCAGCAGCCCGGGGGGCCCGTACTACGAGCAGTACTTC
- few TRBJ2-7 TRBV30 CAGSGNYEQYF TGTGCCGGATCCGGGAACTACGAGCAGTACTTC
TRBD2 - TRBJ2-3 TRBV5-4 CASSLGLAGAHTDTQYF TGTGCCAGCAGCTTGGGACTAGCGGGGGCTCACACAGATACGCAGTATTTT
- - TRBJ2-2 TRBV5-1 CASSLEGENGELFF TGCGCCAGCAGCTTGGAAGGGGAAAACGGGGAGCTGTTTTTT
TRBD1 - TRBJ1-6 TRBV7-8 CASSYVDRVNNSPLHF TGTGCCAGCAGCTACGTGGACAGGGTAAACAATTCACCCCTCCACTTT
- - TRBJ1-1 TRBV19 CAAGVRGEAFF TGTGCCGCCGGCGTGCGGGGAGAAGCTTTCTTT
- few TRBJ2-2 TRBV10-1 CASSDHRDNTGELFF TGCGCCAGCAGTGACCACAGGGATAACACCGGGGAGCTGTTTTTT
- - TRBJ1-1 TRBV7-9 CASSPRAGERDTEAFF TGTGCCAGCAGCCCACGGGCCGGGGAGAGAGACACTGAAGCTTTCTTT
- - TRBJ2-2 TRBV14 CASSQVRTDTGELFF TGTGCCAGCAGCCAAGTACGGACAGACACCGGGGAGCTGTTTTTT
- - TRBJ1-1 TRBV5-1 CASSLASRGEAFF TGCGCCAGCAGCTTGGCCAGCAGGGGTGAAGCTTTCTTT
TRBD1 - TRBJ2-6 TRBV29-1 CSVEDRGAGANVLTF TGCAGCGTTGAGGACAGGGGAGCTGGGGCCAACGTCCTGACTTTC
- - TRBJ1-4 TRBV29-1 CSVGGRSGEKLFF TGCAGCGTTGGTGGGCGGAGCGGTGAAAAACTGTTTTTT
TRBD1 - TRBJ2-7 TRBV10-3 CAISEGTASSYEQYF TGTGCCATCAGTGAGGGGACAGCGAGCTCCTACGAGCAGTACTTC
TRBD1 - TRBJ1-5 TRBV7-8 CASSLEVRQGTGNQPQHF TGTGCCAGCAGCTTAGAGGTGAGACAGGGGACCGGCAATCAGCCCCAGCATTTT
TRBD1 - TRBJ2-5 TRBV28 CASSRDRTIPQETQYF TGTGCCAGCAGTCGGGACAGAACAATACCCCAAGAGACCCAGTACTTC
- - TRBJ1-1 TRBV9 CASSVLGAAEAFF TGTGCCAGCAGCGTCCTAGGGGCGGCTGAAGCTTTCTTT
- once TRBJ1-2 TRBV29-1 CSVGGVVEAPGYTF TGCAGCGTTGGGGGCGTCGTCGAAGCCCCTGGCTACACCTTC
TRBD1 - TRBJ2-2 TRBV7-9 CASSERQGVKTGELFF TGTGCCAGCAGCGAAAGACAGGGAGTAAAAACCGGGGAGCTGTTTTTT
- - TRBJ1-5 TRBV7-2 CASSWTGGNQPQHF TGTGCCAGCAGCTGGACTGGGGGCAATCAGCCCCAGCATTTT
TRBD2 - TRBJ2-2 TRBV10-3 CAISEGLAGLGELFF TGTGCCATCAGTGAGGGACTAGCCGGCTTAGGGGAGCTGTTTTTT